This TCR beta chain was identified during a study of Graves' ophthalmopathy and Graves' hyperthyroidism. General study points: Most expanded clonotypes in thyroid above 0.001 frequency also showed up in blood. In predicting ophthalmopathy progression, the model reached 70% to 71% sensitivity and 72% to 85% specificity. Ophthalmopathy versus stable hyperthyroidism: 13-signature model gave roughly 88% sensitivity, 65% to 82% specificity.

Exclusion criteria comprised other autoimmune diseases, uncontrolled infections, pregnancy or lactation in patients. This clonotype was seen at least ten times. Its antigen is unidentified. RNA transcripts yielded amplified TCR beta CDR3 regions. Following a first-round RT-PCR that used HTBI primers, a second-round multiplex PCR was carried out. TCRdb called the multiplex PCR reads again in MiXCR, with one record for every CDR3 protein. The sample has fewer than 400,000 distinct CDR3 sequences; about a sixth are singletons. The sequenced material came from peripheral blood. The origin of this receptor is a woman aged 18-35 years with Graves' ophthalmopathy.

CDR3 sequence reads: CASSSTRSGGRNTEAFF. CDR3 DNA: TGTGCCAGCAGTTCCACCAGGTCCGGAGGGAGGAACACTGAAGCTTTCTTT. The rearrangement links TRBV28 to TRBJ1-1, with D uncertain. CDR3 length: 17 residues. Trimming pared 4 bases from V and 1 base from J, leaving 19 bases between. CDR1 MDHEN and CDR2 SYDVKM come from the germline V gene.